Listed here are 20 T cell receptor beta chains from one sample, sequenced in a study of blood T cell repertoires in COVID-19. TCRdb keeps only in-frame clones here, not all; method: immunoSEQ multiplex PCR. The repertoire consists of about 220,000 clones, with roughly 90% occurring once and the leading ten covering over 3%. The sample comprised PBMCs or T cells enriched from blood (not recorded which). These receptors all stem from a woman aged 40 to 50 with acute COVID-19.

The genes are TRBV12-5 and TRBJ1-5; possible D gene TRBD1, 5 bases. Trimming took off 1 base at V and 6 bases at J, with 13 bases between the two ends. The CDR3 contains 15 residues. The germline V gene encodes CDR1 LGHNT and CDR2 FRNRAP. The CDR3 region is CASGLATLGGQPQHF. The CDR3 DNA reads TGTGCTAGTGGTTTGGCGACTCTGGGGGGTCAGCCCCAGCATTTT. The entire variable domain, with the rest obtained from reference TRBV12-5 and TRBJ1-5, is as follows: DARVTQTPRHKVTEMGQEVTMRCQPILGHNTVFWYRQTMMQGLELLAYFRNRAPLDDSGMPKDRFSAEMPDATLATLKIQPSEPRDSAVYFCASGLATLGGQPQHFGDGTRLSIL.

The J gene is TRBJ1-2, the V gene TRBV19; a possible D gene is TRBD1 (6 bases). The V gene's germline CDR1 is LNHDA and CDR2 SQIVND (reference sequence). Between the trimmed V and J ends, which lost 1 base and 2 bases, there was a span of 8 bases. This CDR3 has 14 amino acids. CDR3 in DNA: TGTGCCAGTAGTATAGGACAGGACAACTATGGCTACACCTTC. This sequence encodes CASSIGQDNYGYTF.

This clone appeared a few times. The V call is TRBV19, the J call TRBJ1-1; 9 bases map to TRBD1. From germline, CDR1 is LNHDA and CDR2 SQIVND (reference sequence). The junction had 9 bases not matched to a gene; V was cut back by 6 bases and J by 4 bases. The CDR3 extends over 15 amino acids. The CDR3 nucleotides read TGTGCCAGTAGGACGGGACAGGGTGAGAGCACTGAAGCTTTCTTT. Translation: CASRTGQGESTEAFF.

V usage is TRBV14 and J usage is TRBJ1-6; D remains ambiguous. The CDR3 spans 13 residues. V lost 1 base, J lost 7 bases, and 5 bases lay in between. Germline V gene sequence: CDR1 SGHDN, CDR2 FVKESK. The CDR3 DNA reads as TGTGCCAGCAGCCAAGGTGGCAATTCACCCCTCCACTTT. This translates into CASSQGGNSPLHF.

This chain joins TRBV3-1 (or the pseudogene TRBV3-2) and TRBJ2-7, with 7 bases matching TRBD1. V shed 4 bases, J shed 5 bases, and the junction held 11 bases outside the gene matches. The CDR3 has 15 amino acids. Germline CDR1 is LGHDT and CDR2 is YNNKEL (reference sequence). CDR3 coding DNA: TGTGCCAGCAGCCCACCCGGCAGGGGGATCGACGAGCAGTACTTC. This encodes CASSPPGRGIDEQYF.

The V gene is TRBV29-1, the J gene TRBJ1-6; TRBD1 agrees at 8 bases. The CDR3 is 13 residues long. Germline V gives CDR1 SQVTM, CDR2 ANQGSEA. V lost 6 bases, J lost 8 bases, and 6 bases stayed unmatched. CDR3 nucleotides: TGCAGCGTGTCGACAGGGGTGGATTCACCCCTCCACTTT. Protein product: CSVSTGVDSPLHF.

The chain has TRBV7-2 and TRBJ2-3; 7 positions match TRBD2. The CDR3 contains 16 residues. V was clipped by 2 bases and J by 1 base; unmatched bases: 6. Germline V gene lookup returns CDR1 SGHTA and CDR2 FQGNSA. CDR3 region: CASSLMGGVGTDTQYF. The CDR3 DNA is TGTGCCAGCAGCTTAATGGGAGGGGTCGGCACAGATACGCAGTATTTT.

The rearrangement links TRBV27 to TRBJ2-7, with a weak D call TRBD2 (6 bases). From germline, CDR1 is MNHEY and CDR2 SMNVEV (reference sequence). Trimming pared 0 bases from V and 2 bases from J, leaving 11 bases between. The CDR3 length is 15 residues. CDR3 coding DNA: TGTGCCAGCAGTTTATCGGCGGAGGGCACCTACGAGCAGTACTTC. This gives the protein CASSLSAEGTYEQYF.

The genes are TRBV3-1 (or the pseudogene TRBV3-2) and TRBJ2-1; maybe TRBD2 (7 bases). Trimming stripped 4 bases from V and 3 bases from J, with 16 bases between. Germline V lookup: CDR1 LGHDT, CDR2 YNNKEL (reference sequence). CDR3 size: 16 residues. CDR3 in amino acids: CASSLRRGAYYNEQFF. CDR3 coding DNA: TGTGCCAGCAGCCTACGCCGGGGGGCGTACTACAATGAGCAGTTCTTC.

The chain uses TRBV29-1 and TRBJ1-3, with D perhaps matching TRBD1 (5 bases). The CDR3 loop spans 13 amino acids. Deletions cut 8 bases from V and 2 bases from J, with 13 bases between. Germline-derived CDR1 and CDR2 are SQVTM and ANQGSEA. This CDR3 is CSMTEAPGNTIYF. The CDR3 region has the DNA TGCAGCATGACAGAAGCGCCTGGAAACACCATATATTTT.

This clone showed up just once. The chain joins TRBV2 to TRBJ2-7, with 10 bases matching TRBD1. V lost 2 bases to trimming and J lost 2 bases; unmatched junction nucleotides: 6. The CDR3 extends over 16 amino acids. Germline values: CDR1 SNHLY, CDR2 FYNNEI. The CDR3 spells CASSETMGTGAYEQYV. DNA for the CDR3: TGTGCCAGCAGTGAAACAATGGGGACAGGGGCCTACGAGCAGTACGTC.

The chain has TRBV10-3 and TRBJ2-7, with TRBD1 matching 9 bases. Germline V CDR1 and CDR2: ENHRY, SYGVKD. V lost 3 bases and J lost 5; bases outside the gene matches: 17. The CDR3 contains 18 residues. CDR3 region: CAISERISETGGLHEQYF. The DNA for the CDR3 is TGTGCCATCAGTGAAAGGATATCTGAGACAGGGGGTCTCCACGAGCAGTACTTC.

This sequence joins TRBV19 and TRBJ2-3; 7 bases fit TRBD2. V was clipped by 5 bases and J by 1 base; unmatched bases: 6. Germline V gene sequence: CDR1 LNHDA, CDR2 SQIVND (reference sequence). The CDR3 sequence is 15 residues long. The CDR3 loop reads CASSVAGVGTDTQYF. The CDR3 DNA sequence: TGTGCCAGTAGTGTGGCGGGGGTAGGCACAGATACGCAGTATTTT. Variable domain in full (rest from reference TRBV19 and TRBJ2-3): DGGITQSPKYLFRKEGQNVTLSCEQNLNHDAMYWYRQDPGQGLRLIYYSQIVNDFQKGDIAEGYSVSREKKESFPLTVTSAQKNPTAFYLCASSVAGVGTDTQYFGPGTRLTVL.

CDR3 nucleotides: TGTGCCAGCAGCACCAGACAGGGGCGGCAGTTCTTC. This gives the protein CASSTRQGRQFF. The V call is TRBV7-9, the J call TRBJ2-1; 8 nucleotides line up with TRBD1. The CDR3 loop spans 12 amino acids. From germline, CDR1 is SEHNR and CDR2 FQNEAQ (reference sequence). J was trimmed by 12 bases and V by 5 bases; bases with no gene match: 6.

This clone was counted a few times. The chain couples TRBV30 to TRBJ2-5; TRBD2 matches at 11 bases. The germline V gene has CDR1 GTSNPN and CDR2 SVGIG (reference sequence). This CDR3 is 16 amino acids long. Trimming at V came to 0 bases and at J to 5 bases, leaving 8 bases not matched to a gene. The CDR3: CAWSVGSGGAGETQYF. The CDR3 DNA is TGTGCCTGGAGTGTCGGTAGCGGGGGGGCCGGGGAGACCCAGTACTTC.

V gene TRBV7-2 combines with J gene TRBJ2-4, with D tentatively TRBD2 (5 bases). CDR1 and CDR2 (germline): SGHTA, FQGNSA. With 5 bases removed from V and 4 bases from J, the gap between germline ends came to 12 bases. The CDR3 runs to 14 residues. The CDR3 coding sequence is TGTGCCAGCAGCCCGACGGGGTCAAAAAACATTCAGTACTTC. Translation: CASSPTGSKNIQYF.

This clone was observed a few times. The V call is TRBV11-2, the J call TRBJ1-1; 9 bases line up with TRBD1. Trimming took 5 bases from V and 10 from J; bases not matched to a gene: 2. The CDR3 totals 11 residues. Germline-derived CDR1 and CDR2 are SGHAT and FQNNGV. The CDR3 region is CASSTGQGAFF. CDR3 in DNA: TGTGCCAGCAGCACGGGACAGGGAGCTTTCTTT.

The V and J genes are TRBV6-1 and TRBJ1-1, with 8 bases that match TRBD1. Germline CDR1 and CDR2: MNHNS and SASEGT. The length of the CDR3 is 14 residues. V shed 2 bases, J shed 7 bases, and the junction held 6 bases outside the gene matches. This CDR3 reads CASSEWTGRYEAFF. CDR3 coding DNA: TGTGCCAGCAGTGAATGGACAGGGAGATATGAAGCTTTCTTT.

V gene TRBV11-2 combines with J gene TRBJ1-3; 7 bases map to TRBD1. CDR1 and CDR2 from the germline V gene are SGHAT and FQNNGV. The CDR3 has 14 amino acids. V gave up 4 bases and J gave up 4 bases; unmatched junction bases: 4. CDR3 in DNA: TGTGCCAGCAGCTCGACAGGGAGAGGAAACACCATATATTTT. Protein product: CASSSTGRGNTIYF. Full variable domain (remainder filled in from reference TRBV11-2 and TRBJ1-3): EAGVAQSPRYKIIEKRQSVAFWCNPISGHATLYWYQQILGQGPKLLIQFQNNGVVDDSQLPKDRFSAERLKGVDSTLKIQPAKLEDSAVYLCASSSTGRGNTIYFGEGSWLTVV.

The V call is TRBV18, the J call TRBJ1-5; D gene unclear. Germline V gene data show CDR1 as KGHSH and CDR2 as LQKENI. Deletions cut 5 bases from V and 2 bases from J, with 10 bases between. This CDR3 has 14 amino acids. CDR3 nucleotide sequence: TGTGCCAGCTCAGAGAATACAGGCAATCAGCCCCAGCATTTT. Encoded protein: CASSENTGNQPQHF.